These 5 T cell receptor beta chains were all obtained from the same sample, sequenced in a study of regulatory and conventional T cells in breast cancer. Using its own MiXCR run on the PCR reads, TCRdb lists one record per CDR3 protein. The sample holds about 1,000 distinct CDR3 sequences, 25% to 30% seen once. Sample: conventional T cells from blood. Receptors originate from a female donor with breast cancer.

In its sample, this clonotype was seen once. The junction does not match germline at one end; this may be a read error. The CDR3 loop reads CASSLSGGHRETQHF. CDR3 nucleotides: TGTGCCAGCAGCTTAAGTGGGGGACATCGGGAGACCCAGCACTTC. This sequence joins TRBV11-3 and TRBJ2-5, with D tentatively TRBD1 or TRBD2 (6 bases each). The CDR3 runs to 15 residues. Germline CDR1 is SGHNT and CDR2 is YENEEA.

In this sample, this clonotype is large. This chain links TRBV7-2 with TRBJ1-1; 7 nucleotides agree with TRBD1. The CDR3 runs to 15 residues. Germline-derived CDR1 and CDR2 are SGHTA and FQGNSA. With V trimmed by 4 bases and J by 5 bases, 10 bases remained unmatched. CDR3 nucleotide sequence: TGTGCCAGCAGCTACACATGGACAGGCGCGACTGAAGCTTTCTTT. It yields the protein CASSYTWTGATEAFF.

In this sample, this clonotype turned up a few times. This chain connects TRBV10-3 to TRBJ2-1; D is possibly TRBD1 or TRBD2 (5 bases each). Germline V gene data show CDR1 as ENHRY and CDR2 as SYGVKD. The CDR3 is 15 residues long. V was trimmed by 10 bases and J by 0 bases, leaving 16 bases between them. The CDR3 sequence: CATTSPGPSYNEQFF. CDR3 sequence (DNA): TGTGCCACCACGTCCCCGGGGCCCTCCTACAATGAGCAGTTCTTC.

On this clonotype itself: The DNA is omitted, as the CDR3 cannot be located on it reliably, and the CDR3 follows TCRdb's listing. V usage is TRBV5-4 and J usage is TRBJ1-2; TRBD1 is taken as the D call from the table, unchecked against the DNA. The CDR3 has 15 residues if both end residues are counted. Germline loops: CDR1 SGHNT, CDR2 YYREEE (reference sequence). This chain's CDR3 is CATARLGGSGYGCTF.

By share, this clonotype ranks as medium-sized. The chain has TRBV24-1 and TRBJ2-5, with 9 bases matching TRBD2. V shed 8 bases and J 3 bases; nucleotides not matched to a gene: 6. Germline CDR1 is KGHDR and CDR2 is SFDVKD. This CDR3 contains 14 residues. The CDR3 is CATTASGVEETQYF. The CDR3 nucleotides are TGTGCCACCACAGCTAGCGGGGTTGAAGAGACCCAGTACTTC.